A single sample gave rise to the 5 T cell receptor beta chains below, sequenced in a study of blood T cells in healthy people across ages. Primers used in a second PCR of roughly 6 to 12 cycles were a sample-barcoded 5' primer and a J-beta primer mix. TCRdb analysed the 5' RACE reads with MiXCR anew, one entry per CDR3 protein. The sample yields more than 650,000 distinct CDR3 sequences, around a fifth seen once. Sequencing was carried out using blood. Receptors were obtained from a man aged 65-85 years in good health.

This CDR3 is CASKRQTDGSTEAFF. The CDR3 coding sequence is TGTGCCAGCAAACGGCAGACAGATGGTTCCACTGAAGCTTTCTTT. J is TRBJ1-1 and V is TRBV27; D possibly corresponds to TRBD1 (5 bases). Germline V gene lookup returns CDR1 MNHEY and CDR2 SMNVEV (reference sequence). This CDR3 comprises 15 residues. Trimming pared 7 bases from V and 4 bases from J, leaving 19 bases between.

The rearrangement links TRBV5-1 to TRBJ1-1; tentative D call: TRBD1 (6 bases). Trimming left V 4 bases short and J 5 bases short, with 18 bases between. The CDR3 loop spans 15 amino acids. CDR1 is SGHRS, CDR2 YFSETQ, per germline. The CDR3 spells CASSPVGGTGTEAFF. Here the CDR3 DNA reads TGCGCCAGCAGCCCGGTAGGGGGGACTGGGACTGAAGCTTTCTTT.

This clonotype was detected only a few times. The V gene is TRBV7-2, the J gene TRBJ2-3; D unresolved. The germline V and J ends were trimmed by 8 bases and 2 bases, with 14 bases remaining between them. The CDR3 has 14 residues. Germline CDR1 reads SGHTA; CDR2 reads FQGNSA. CDR3 amino acids: CASGDLGYTDTQYF. Here the CDR3 DNA reads TGTGCCAGCGGCGATCTGGGGTACACAGATACGCAGTATTTT. Full variable domain (missing parts from reference TRBV7-2 and TRBJ2-3): GAGVSQSPSNKVTEKGKDVELRCDPISGHTALYWYRQSLGQGLEFLIYFQGNSAPDKSGLPSDRFSAERTGGSVSTLTIQRTQQEDSAVYLCASGDLGYTDTQYFGPGTRLTVL.

In its sample, this clonotype was seen many times. The chain is built from TRBV7-2 and TRBJ2-5, with unresolved D. This CDR3 spans 13 amino acids. V shed 3 bases and J shed 5 bases, with 10 bases lying between them. From germline, CDR1 is SGHTA and CDR2 FQGNSA. CDR3 residues: CASSLGSRETQYF. CDR3 nucleotide sequence: TGTGCCAGCAGCTTGGGGTCCCGGGAGACCCAGTACTTC.

The chain employs TRBV28 and TRBJ1-1; no clear D. The V and J ends lost 6 bases and 7 bases respectively, with 12 bases between them. Germline V gene lookup returns CDR1 MDHEN and CDR2 SYDVKM. This CDR3 has 12 amino acids. CDR3 residues: CASRPSWGEAFF. The CDR3, as DNA: TGTGCCAGCAGACCCAGTTGGGGTGAAGCTTTCTTT.